These 20 T cell receptor beta chains share one sample of origin, sequenced in a study of T cells in Graves' hyperthyroidism and ophthalmopathy. There were TCR beta CDR3 regions amplified from RNA transcripts. The TCR CDR3 was amplified in a first-round RT-PCR using the HTBI primer set. Each CDR3 protein is one row after TCRdb ran MiXCR on the multiplex PCR reads. The table has 550,000 to 650,000 distinct CDR3 sequences, approximately 13% seen once; the top ten hold more than 4.5%. Material for sequencing was blood. Receptor source: a woman aged 25 to 45 with Graves' hyperthyroidism that later progressed to Graves' ophthalmopathy.

This clonotype turned up a few times. V is TRBV19 and J is TRBJ1-1; D is perhaps TRBD1 (5 bases). V was trimmed by 0 bases and J by 1 base, leaving 12 bases between them. The germline gives CDR1 LNHDA, CDR2 SQIVND (reference sequence). This CDR3 is built from 16 residues. CDR3 amino acids: CASSIDPGPGNTEAFF. The DNA of the CDR3 is TGTGCCAGTAGTATAGATCCGGGGCCGGGGAACACTGAAGCTTTCTTT.

The chain combines TRBV28 with TRBJ1-4; D not resolved. From germline, CDR1 is MDHEN and CDR2 SYDVKM. With 7 bases removed from V and 8 bases from J, the gap between germline ends came to 11 bases. This CDR3 comprises 12 residues. This chain's CDR3 is CASTQTGEKLFF. CDR3 bases: TGTGCCAGCACCCAAACGGGGGAAAAACTGTTTTTT. Looking up the rest from reference TRBV28 and TRBJ1-4 gives the full variable domain: DVKVTQSSRYLVKRTGEKVFLECVQDMDHENMFWYRQDPGLGLRLIYFSYDVKMKEKGDIPEGYSVSREKKERFSLILESASTNQTSMYLCASTQTGEKLFFGSGTQLSVL.

At least ten counts were recorded for this clonotype. The V call is TRBV6-1, the J call TRBJ1-5; possibly TRBD1 for D (5 bases). The CDR3 is 16 residues long. The ends were cut back, 10 bases at V and 3 bases at J, with 22 bases in the middle. CDR1 is MNHNS, CDR2 SASEGT, per germline. CDR3 amino acids: CATKVYGGRDNQPQHF. The CDR3 bases are TGTGCCACCAAGGTCTATGGTGGCAGGGACAATCAGCCCCAGCATTTT.

This clonotype was recorded at least ten times. The chain uses TRBV2 and TRBJ2-2; D unresolved. Germline V lookup: CDR1 SNHLY, CDR2 FYNNEI. CDR3 length: 13 residues. V lost 6 bases and J 4 bases, leaving 9 bases between the germline ends. The CDR3 spells CASRRLGTGELFF. CDR3 bases: TGTGCCAGCAGAAGGTTAGGCACCGGGGAGCTGTTTTTT.

This clonotype was recorded many times. The rearrangement links TRBV11-2 to TRBJ1-1; 7 bases match TRBD1. Germline V gene lookup returns CDR1 SGHAT and CDR2 FQNNGV. The CDR3 is made up of 17 amino acids. The trim removed 1 base at V and 0 bases at J, leaving 8 bases unmatched. This CDR3 reads CASSLVPGGTMNTEAFF. In nucleotides, the CDR3 is TGTGCCAGCAGCTTAGTTCCAGGGGGGACTATGAACACTGAAGCTTTCTTT.

Comments on this clonotype: Given a much more abundant clone one base away, this may be a read error. The CDR3 DNA is TGTGCTAGTACTCCTCCAGGAGAGCCCCAGCATTTT. Residues: CASTPPGEPQHF. The chain employs TRBV12-5 and TRBJ1-5; no firm D call. Germline lookup yields CDR1 LGHNT and CDR2 FRNRAP. The ends were cut back, 8 bases at V and 8 bases at J, with 13 bases in the middle. The CDR3 totals 12 residues.

This clonotype has at least ten counts. This rearrangement joins TRBV4-2 to TRBJ2-7; D not resolved. This CDR3 region has 12 residues. V was shortened by 4 bases and J by 5 bases, with 9 bases between the two germline ends. CDR1 is LGHNA and CDR2 is YNFKEQ in the germline V gene. CDR3 region: CASSPGSNEQYF. In nucleotides, the CDR3 is TGTGCCAGCAGCCCTGGGTCCAACGAGCAGTACTTC.

This clonotype showed up many times. The chain couples TRBV27 to TRBJ1-2; the match to TRBD1 covers 7 bases. The CDR3 covers 13 residues. The germline CDR1 and CDR2 sequences are MNHEY and SMNVEV (reference sequence). Losses at the gene ends were 6 bases for V and 6 bases for J; bases not matched to a gene: 7. DNA for the CDR3: TGTGCCAGCAGACCAGGGGGACTAAATGGCTACACCTTC. This codes for CASRPGGLNGYTF.

This clonotype was counted a few times. The chain recombines TRBV7-8 with TRBJ2-1; TRBD2 aligns across 9 bases. The CDR3 extends over 18 amino acids. After removal of 1 base from V and 1 base from J, the junction contained 8 bases not matched to a gene. The germline V gene has CDR1 SGHVS and CDR2 FQNEAQ. Written as DNA, the CDR3 is TGTGCCAGCAGCTTAGGTAGGCTAGCGGGATTGTCCTACAATGAGCAGTTCTTC. This encodes CASSLGRLAGLSYNEQFF. The full variable domain, with the rest looked up from reference TRBV7-8 and TRBJ2-1, is GAGVSQSPRYKVAKRGQDVALRCDPISGHVSLFWYQQALGQGPEFLTYFQNEAQLDKSGLPSDRFFAERPEGSVSTLKIQRTQQEDSAVYLCASSLGRLAGLSYNEQFFGPGTRLTVL.

The CDR3 here is CASSAGGTSGSTRGNEQFF. DNA of the CDR3: TGTGCCAGCAGCGCCGGAGGGACTAGCGGGAGTACGAGGGGCAATGAGCAGTTCTTC. The chain is built from TRBV9 and TRBJ2-1; 14 bases match TRBD2. Per the germline V gene, CDR1 is SGDLS and CDR2 is YYNGEE. The CDR3 consists of 19 residues. The J segment lost 6 bases and the V segment lost 3 bases, leaving 14 bases of the junction unmatched.

The V gene is TRBV20-1, the J gene TRBJ1-2; 8 bases map to TRBD1. The CDR3 length is 13 residues. Germline CDR1 is DFQATT and CDR2 is SNEGSKA (reference sequence). After removal of 5 bases from V and 6 bases from J, the junction contained 8 bases not matched to a gene. CDR3 nucleotide sequence: TGCAGTGCTCCTAGGCCAGGGGGCGATGGCTACACCTTC. Its protein is CSAPRPGGDGYTF.

The genes are TRBV20-1 and TRBJ2-1, with TRBD2 matching over 10 bases. Unmatched junction bases numbered 6, after V lost 6 bases and J lost 4 bases. The germline CDR1 and CDR2 sequences are DFQATT and SNEGSKA (reference sequence). There are 14 residues in the CDR3. CDR3 sequence reads: CSAETSGSYNEQFF. In DNA, the CDR3 is TGCAGTGCAGAGACTAGCGGGTCTTACAATGAGCAGTTCTTC.

This clonotype was observed a handful of times. The rearrangement joins TRBV6-1 to TRBJ1-1; 8 bases line up with TRBD1. This CDR3 has 15 residues. The germline V gene has CDR1 MNHNS and CDR2 SASEGT. V was pared by 6 bases and J by 3 bases, with 9 bases of the junction left unmatched. The CDR3 bases are TGTGCCAGCAGCAATAACAGGGGGGCTGACACTGAAGCTTTCTTT. It specifies CASSNNRGADTEAFF.

The gene calls are TRBV24-1 and TRBJ1-1, with D perhaps matching TRBD1 (6 bases). Trimming pared 6 bases from V and 2 bases from J, leaving 24 bases between. Germline-derived CDR1 and CDR2 are KGHDR and SFDVKD. This CDR3 spans 18 amino acids. CDR3 sequence: CATSPVITNRVGNTEAFF. CDR3 in DNA: TGTGCCACCAGTCCAGTTATAACTAACAGGGTGGGTAACACTGAAGCTTTCTTT.

This clonotype was seen repeatedly, ten times or more. The rearrangement uses TRBV3-1 and TRBJ2-7; perhaps TRBD1 as D (6 bases). The CDR3 runs 15 residues. Looked up from germline, CDR1 is LGHDT and CDR2 is YNNKEL (reference sequence). Trimming removed 4 bases at V and 2 bases at J, with 15 bases between. This CDR3 reads CASSPRDIQTYEQYF. The CDR3 bases are TGTGCCAGCAGCCCCCGGGACATCCAGACCTACGAGCAGTACTTC.

This clonotype was found many times. The chain joins TRBV12-3 or TRBV12-4 to TRBJ2-1; 10 positions match TRBD2. The CDR3 spans 12 residues. The V segment lost 6 bases and the J segment 7 bases; nucleotides outside the gene matches: 0. The CDR3 loop is CASRLAGNEQFF. CDR3 in DNA: TGTGCCAGCAGACTAGCGGGGAATGAGCAGTTCTTC.

This clonotype appeared many times. The chain uses TRBV3-1 and TRBJ2-7, with D unclear. Germline values: CDR1 LGHDT, CDR2 YNNKEL (reference sequence). The V gene lost 2 bases and the J gene lost 4 bases, with 6 bases spanning the gap. The CDR3 is 12 residues long. In nucleotides, the CDR3 is TGTGCCAGCAGCCAAAGCCAGTACGAGCAGTACTTC. It encodes CASSQSQYEQYF.

With respect to this clonotype: This clone may be a read error of a much larger clone one base away. The rearrangement uses TRBV9 and TRBJ2-7, with D perhaps matching TRBD1 (6 bases). This CDR3 contains 14 residues. From germline, CDR1 is SGDLS and CDR2 YYNGEE. CDR3: CAGSVGGGTREQYF. The CDR3 coding sequence is TGTGCCGGCAGCGTAGGGGGTGGAACACGAGAGCAGTACTTC.

The rearrangement joins TRBV10-2 to TRBJ2-2; the D gene is possibly TRBD1 (6 bases). V was trimmed by 4 bases and J by 3 bases, leaving 12 bases between them. The CDR3 spans 15 residues. The germline gives CDR1 WSHSY, CDR2 SAAADI. The DNA for the CDR3 is TGCGCCAGCAGTGTTCAGGGGCGGGACACCGGGGAGCTGTTTTTT. This gives the protein CASSVQGRDTGELFF.

The chain is built from TRBV20-1 and TRBJ1-3, with a tentative D call TRBD1 (6 bases). The germline CDR1 and CDR2 sequences are DFQATT and SNEGSKA (reference sequence). Trimming removed 1 base from V and 3 bases from J, with 25 bases in between. The length of the CDR3 is 19 residues. The CDR3 protein is CSARAPDEGGRYFGNTIYF. CDR3 sequence (DNA): TGCAGTGCTAGAGCACCGGACGAGGGGGGCCGCTACTTTGGAAACACCATATATTTT.